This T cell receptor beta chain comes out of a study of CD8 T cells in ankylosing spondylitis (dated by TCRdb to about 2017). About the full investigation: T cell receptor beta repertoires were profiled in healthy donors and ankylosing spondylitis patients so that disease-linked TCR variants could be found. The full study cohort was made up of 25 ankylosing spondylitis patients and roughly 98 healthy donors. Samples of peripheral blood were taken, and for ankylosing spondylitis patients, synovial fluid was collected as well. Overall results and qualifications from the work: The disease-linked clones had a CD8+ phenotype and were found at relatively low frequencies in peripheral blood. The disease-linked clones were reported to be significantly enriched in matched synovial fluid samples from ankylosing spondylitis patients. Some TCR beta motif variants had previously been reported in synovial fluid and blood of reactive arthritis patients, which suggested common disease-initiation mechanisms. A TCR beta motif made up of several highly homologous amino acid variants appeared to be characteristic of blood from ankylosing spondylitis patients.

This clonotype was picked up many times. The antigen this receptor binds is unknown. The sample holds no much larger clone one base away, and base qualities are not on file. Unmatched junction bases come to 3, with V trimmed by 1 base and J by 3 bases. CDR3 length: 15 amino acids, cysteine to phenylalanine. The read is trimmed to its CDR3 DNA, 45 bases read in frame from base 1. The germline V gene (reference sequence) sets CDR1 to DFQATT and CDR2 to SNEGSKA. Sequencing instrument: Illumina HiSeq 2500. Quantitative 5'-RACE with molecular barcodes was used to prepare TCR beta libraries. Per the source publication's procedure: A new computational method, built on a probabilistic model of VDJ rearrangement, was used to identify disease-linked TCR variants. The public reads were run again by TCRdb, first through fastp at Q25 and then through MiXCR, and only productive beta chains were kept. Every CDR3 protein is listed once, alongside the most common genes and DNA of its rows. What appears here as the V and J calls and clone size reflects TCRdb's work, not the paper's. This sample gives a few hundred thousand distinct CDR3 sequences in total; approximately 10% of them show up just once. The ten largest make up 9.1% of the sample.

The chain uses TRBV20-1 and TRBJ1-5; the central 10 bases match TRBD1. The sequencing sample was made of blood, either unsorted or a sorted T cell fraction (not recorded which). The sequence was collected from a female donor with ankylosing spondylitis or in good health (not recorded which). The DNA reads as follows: TGCAGTGCTAGAGGGGGACAGGGGCACAATCAGCCCCAGCATTTT. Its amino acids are CSARGGQGHNQPQHF.